This TCR beta chain was identified in a study of patients and donors after allogeneic stem cell transplantation. V shed 3 bases and J shed 3 bases, with 13 bases lying between them. The V gene's germline CDR1 is SGHRS and CDR2 YFSETQ. The CDR3 consists of 14 residues. TCRdb ran MiXCR on the RT-PCR reads and lists one entry per CDR3 protein. The sample yields 190,000 or so distinct CDR3 sequences, more than 35% seen once. This clonotype originated in a human donor who was either an allogeneic HSCT recipient or a stem cell or donor lymphocyte infusion donor (not recorded which). It is not recorded whose cells these are; they may come from a transplant donor. Sequenced: blood, either unsorted or a sorted T cell fraction (not recorded which). The chain employs TRBV5-1 and TRBJ2-7; maybe TRBD1 (5 bases). The CDR3 here is CASSSLGRDYEQYF. In DNA form, the CDR3 reads TGCGCCAGCAGCTCCTTGGGCAGGGACTACGAGCAGTACTTC.